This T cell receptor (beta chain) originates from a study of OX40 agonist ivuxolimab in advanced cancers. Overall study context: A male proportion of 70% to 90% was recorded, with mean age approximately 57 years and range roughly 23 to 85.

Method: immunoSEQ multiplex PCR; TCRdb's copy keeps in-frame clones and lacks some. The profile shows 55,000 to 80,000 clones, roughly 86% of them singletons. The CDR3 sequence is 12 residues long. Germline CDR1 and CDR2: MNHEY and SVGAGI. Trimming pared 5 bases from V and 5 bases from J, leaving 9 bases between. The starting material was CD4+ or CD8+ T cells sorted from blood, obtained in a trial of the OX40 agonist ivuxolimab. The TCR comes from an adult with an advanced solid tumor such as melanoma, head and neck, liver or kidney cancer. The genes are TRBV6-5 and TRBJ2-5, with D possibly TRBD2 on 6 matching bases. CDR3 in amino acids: CASSNGRETQYF. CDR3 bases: TGTGCCAGCAGTAATGGGAGGGAGACCCAGTACTTC.